The 7 T cell receptor beta chains listed next were all sequenced from one sample in a study of T-cell memory formation after mild COVID-19. One entry per CDR3 protein, called by TCRdb with MiXCR from the 5' RACE reads. The top ten clones hold around 12% of a sample with 470,000 or so distinct CDR3 sequences, 15% to 20% of them seen once. What was sequenced was PBMCs or a T cell subset sorted from them (not recorded which). These receptors came from an adult woman who had mild COVID-19 (a few samples of this study predate the infection). Cell type and time point are not known.

The V call is TRBV25-1, the J call TRBJ2-7; the D gene is possibly TRBD2 (6 bases). CDR1 and CDR2 (germline): MGHDK, SYGVNS. The CDR3 extends over 13 amino acids. V dropped 3 bases and J dropped 3 bases, with 9 bases sitting between them. CDR3 sequence (DNA): TGTGCCAGCAGTGAGGCTAGCGACTACGAGCAGTACTTC. This sequence encodes CASSEASDYEQYF.

This chain joins TRBV7-2 and TRBJ1-2; D call uncertain. CDR3 length: 13 residues. The V end was cut by 4 bases, the J end by 7 bases, with 13 bases between. The germline gives CDR1 SGHTA, CDR2 FQGNSA. This chain's CDR3 is CASSSWTVAGYTF. CDR3 DNA: TGTGCCAGCAGCTCATGGACCGTGGCTGGCTACACCTTC.

This chain links TRBV18 with TRBJ2-5; 7 positions agree with TRBD1. Germline values: CDR1 KGHSH, CDR2 LQKENI. The CDR3 is made up of 12 amino acids. V shed 3 bases, J shed 6 bases, and the junction held 1 base outside the gene matches. CDR3 DNA: TGTGCCAGCTCACCGGACAGGAAGACCCAGTACTTC. Protein product: CASSPDRKTQYF.

The chain joins TRBV18 to TRBJ2-1; D is perhaps TRBD2 (7 bases). With 6 bases removed from V and 9 bases from J, the gap between germline ends came to 21 bases. There are 15 residues in the CDR3. CDR1 is KGHSH, CDR2 LQKENI, per germline. CDR3: CASSPGEAGASEQFF. The CDR3 DNA follows: TGTGCCAGCTCCCCAGGGGAGGCGGGAGCCTCTGAGCAGTTCTTC.

This clonotype was picked up a small number of times. This chain joins TRBV7-2 and TRBJ2-3; 7 bases are a match to TRBD2. This CDR3 region has 17 residues. Germline loops: CDR1 SGHTA, CDR2 FQGNSA. V trimming: 2 bases; J trimming: 3 bases; junction bases outside the gene matches: 11. The CDR3 sequence: CASSLLNGLGRTDTQYF. The DNA for the CDR3 is TGTGCCAGCAGCTTATTAAACGGACTAGGTCGGACAGATACGCAGTATTTT.

For this clonotype: Just one base apart from a much larger clone, this may be a read error. The chain joins TRBV20-1 to TRBJ1-1; D perhaps matches TRBD1 (6 bases). The CDR3 loop spans 16 amino acids. Germline CDR1 reads DFQATT; CDR2 reads SNEGSKA (reference sequence). The DNA for the CDR3 is TGCATTGCCCCGCGAGGGGGTGTATCTCTTGGCACTGAAGCTTTCTTT. Residues: CIAPRGGVSLGTEAFF.

This chain uses TRBV5-1 with TRBJ2-5; TRBD2 agrees at 8 bases. The CDR3 sequence is 13 residues long. The trim removed 5 bases at V and 4 bases at J, leaving 4 bases unmatched. Germline CDR1 reads SGHRS; CDR2 reads YFSETQ. CDR3 in DNA: TGCGCCAGCAGTGCGGGGGGCCGAGAGACCCAGTACTTC. Residues: CASSAGGRETQYF. The complete variable domain, with remaining parts taken from reference TRBV5-1 and TRBJ2-5, reads KAGVTQTPRYLIKTRGQQVTLSCSPISGHRSVSWYQQTPGQGLQFLFEYFSETQRNKGNFPGRFSGRQFSNSRSEMNVSTLELGDSALYLCASSAGGRETQYFGPGTRLLVL.